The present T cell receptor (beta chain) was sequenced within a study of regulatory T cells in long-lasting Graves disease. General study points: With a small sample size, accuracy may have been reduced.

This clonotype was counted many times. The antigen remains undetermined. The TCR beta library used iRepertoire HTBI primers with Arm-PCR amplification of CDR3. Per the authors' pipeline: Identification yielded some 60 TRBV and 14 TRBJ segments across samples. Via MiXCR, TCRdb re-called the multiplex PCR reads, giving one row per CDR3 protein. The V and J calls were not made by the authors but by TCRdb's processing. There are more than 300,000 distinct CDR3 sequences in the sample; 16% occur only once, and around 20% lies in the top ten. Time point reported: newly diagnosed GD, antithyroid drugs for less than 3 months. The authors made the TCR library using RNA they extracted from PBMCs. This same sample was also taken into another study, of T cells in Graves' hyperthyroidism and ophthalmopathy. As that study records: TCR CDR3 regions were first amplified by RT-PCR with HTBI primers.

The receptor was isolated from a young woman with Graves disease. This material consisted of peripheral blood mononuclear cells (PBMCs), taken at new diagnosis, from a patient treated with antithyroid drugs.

The CDR3 DNA sequence: TGCAGTGCTAGAGTCCGACCCGCGGGCACAGATACGCAGTATTTT. It is translated as CSARVRPAGTDTQYF. The chain has TRBV20-1 and TRBJ2-3; D is unresolved. V was trimmed by 1 base and J by 1 base, leaving 12 bases between them. CDR3 length: 15 residues. Looked up from germline, CDR1 is DFQATT and CDR2 is SNEGSKA (reference sequence).